This T cell receptor (beta chain) came from a study of molecular identifiers for immune sequencing clone quantification. Libraries from naive CD8 cells were generated from roughly 18,000 to 920,000 sorted cells (with 10%, 30% or 50% RNA). Researchers sorted naive CD8 T cells as cells that were CD8+CD4-CCR7+CD45RA+. V lost 3 bases to trimming and J lost 7 bases, with 13 bases between them. The length of the CDR3 is 13 residues. Germline values: CDR1 LGHNA, CDR2 YNFKEQ. This clonotype appeared many times. Its specificity is unknown. From the PCR reads, TCRdb called clonotypes with MiXCR, one entry per CDR3 protein. The sample shows approximately 670,000 distinct CDR3 sequences, about 20% of them seen only once. General study points: Detecting spiked Jurkat TCR RNA from one cell among about a million naive cells was reportedly possible.

This chain uses TRBV4-2 with TRBJ2-7; tentatively, D is TRBD2 (5 bases). This TCR was recovered from a human donor in good health. Some libraries in this study had Jurkat cell RNA spiked in. Sequenced material: naive CD8+ T cells from blood, with Jurkat cell RNA spiked in. Subset specified: FACS-sorted CD8+CD4-CCR7+CD45RA+ naive T cells. The CDR3 coding sequence is TGTGCCAGCAGCCACGAGGGTCTAGGGGAGCAGTACTTC. Protein sequence: CASSHEGLGEQYF.